This TCR beta chain appears in the sequencing data of a study of blood T cell repertoires in COVID-19. Study overall: T cells, B-cell-depleted T cells, or PBMCs provided the cDNA or gDNA that served as material.

Sequencing was performed with immunoSEQ multiplex PCR; in TCRdb, only in-frame clones are kept and a portion is missing. This repertoire shows around 180,000 clones, over 65% found once; its top ten account for about 3%. V gave up 5 bases and J gave up 1 base; unmatched junction bases: 6. CDR3 length equals 16 residues. Germline values: CDR1 MGHDK, CDR2 SYGVNS. This clone was seen a single time. This sequence joins TRBV25-1 and TRBJ1-3; 9 bases map to TRBD1. The receptor was isolated from a woman of 80 years or more with acute or convalescent COVID-19. Input material: peripheral blood. CDR3 nucleotides: TGTGCCAGCAGTCCTCCCGGGACAGGGTCTGGAAACACCATATATTTT. It translates to CASSPPGTGSGNTIYF.